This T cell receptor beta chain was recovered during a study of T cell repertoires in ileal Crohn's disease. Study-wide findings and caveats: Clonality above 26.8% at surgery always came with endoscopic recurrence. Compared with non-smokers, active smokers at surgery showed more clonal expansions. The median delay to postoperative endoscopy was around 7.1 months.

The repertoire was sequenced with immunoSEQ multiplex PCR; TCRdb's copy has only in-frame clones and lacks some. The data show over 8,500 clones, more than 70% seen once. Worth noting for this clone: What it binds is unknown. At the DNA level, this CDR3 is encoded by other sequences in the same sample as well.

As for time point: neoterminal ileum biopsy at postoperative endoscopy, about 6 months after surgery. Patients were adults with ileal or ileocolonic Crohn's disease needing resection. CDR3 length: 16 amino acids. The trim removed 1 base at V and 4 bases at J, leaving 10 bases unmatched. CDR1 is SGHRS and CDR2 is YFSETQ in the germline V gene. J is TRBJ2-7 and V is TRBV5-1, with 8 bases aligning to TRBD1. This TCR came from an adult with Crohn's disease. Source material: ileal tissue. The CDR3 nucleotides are TGCGCCAGCAGCTTGTCACCTGGACAGGGTAGTTACGAGCAGTACTTC. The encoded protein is CASSLSPGQGSYEQYF.